Detailed here is one T cell receptor (beta chain). Its antigen is undetermined. The sample comes from a study of OX40 agonist ivuxolimab in advanced cancers. Whole-study context: Of the participants, approximately 36% had some prior anti-PD-1, anti-PD-L1 or anti-CTLA-4 therapy, which was allowed. Points from the study as a whole: Clones of CD4+ and CD8+ blood T cells grew by week 6 at doses of 0.1 to 3.0 mg/kg.

Libraries were prepared by immunoSEQ multiplex PCR; TCRdb keeps only in-frame clonotypes and omits some of them. The table lists some 100,000 clones, less than 85% of them singletons. V lost 1 base to trimming and J lost 0 bases, with 7 bases between them. This CDR3 is built from 15 residues. Germline V lookup: CDR1 SGHVS, CDR2 FQNEAQ. Blood sampling took place at baseline, cycle 4 day 1, and cycle 7 day 1. This rearrangement joins TRBV7-8 to TRBJ1-5, with D uncertain. The material was CD4+ or CD8+ T cells sorted from blood, obtained in a trial of the OX40 agonist ivuxolimab. This TCR derives from an adult with an advanced solid tumor such as melanoma, head and neck, liver or kidney cancer. CDR3 protein: CASSLEGYSNQPQHF. In DNA, the CDR3 is TGTGCCAGCAGCTTAGAGGGCTATAGCAATCAGCCCCAGCATTTT.